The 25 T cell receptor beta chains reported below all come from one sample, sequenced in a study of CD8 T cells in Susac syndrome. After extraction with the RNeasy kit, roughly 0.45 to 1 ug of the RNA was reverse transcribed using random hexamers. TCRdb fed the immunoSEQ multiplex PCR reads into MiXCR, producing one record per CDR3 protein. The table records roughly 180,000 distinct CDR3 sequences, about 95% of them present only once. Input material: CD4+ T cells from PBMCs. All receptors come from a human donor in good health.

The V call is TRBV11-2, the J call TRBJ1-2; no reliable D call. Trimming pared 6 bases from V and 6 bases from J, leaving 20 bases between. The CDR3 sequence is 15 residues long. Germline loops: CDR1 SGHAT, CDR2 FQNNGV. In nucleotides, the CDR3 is TGTGCCAGCAGGATGCCGGGTTCCGTCCCGAATGGCTACACCTTC. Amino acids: CASRMPGSVPNGYTF. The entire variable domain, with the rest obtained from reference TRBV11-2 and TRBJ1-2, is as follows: EAGVAQSPRYKIIEKRQSVAFWCNPISGHATLYWYQQILGQGPKLLIQFQNNGVVDDSQLPKDRFSAERLKGVDSTLKIQPAKLEDSAVYLCASRMPGSVPNGYTFGSGTRLTVV.

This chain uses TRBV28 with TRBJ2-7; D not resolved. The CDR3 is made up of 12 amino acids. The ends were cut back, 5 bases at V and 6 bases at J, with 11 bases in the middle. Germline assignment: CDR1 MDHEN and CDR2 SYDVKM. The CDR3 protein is CASSPGIGEQYF. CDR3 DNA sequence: TGTGCCAGCAGTCCCGGAATAGGCGAGCAGTACTTC.

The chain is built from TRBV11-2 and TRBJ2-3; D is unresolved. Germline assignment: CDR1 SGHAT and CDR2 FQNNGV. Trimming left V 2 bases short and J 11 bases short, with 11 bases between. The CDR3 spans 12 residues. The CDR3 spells CASSLLVGLQYF. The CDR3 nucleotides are TGTGCCAGCAGCTTACTCGTTGGGTTGCAGTATTTT.

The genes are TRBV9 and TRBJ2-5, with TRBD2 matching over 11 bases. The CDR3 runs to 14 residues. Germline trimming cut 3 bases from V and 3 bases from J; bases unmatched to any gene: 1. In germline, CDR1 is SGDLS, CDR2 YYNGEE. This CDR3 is CASSGGLAEETQYF. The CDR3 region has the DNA TGTGCCAGCAGCGGGGGACTAGCGGAAGAGACCCAGTACTTC.

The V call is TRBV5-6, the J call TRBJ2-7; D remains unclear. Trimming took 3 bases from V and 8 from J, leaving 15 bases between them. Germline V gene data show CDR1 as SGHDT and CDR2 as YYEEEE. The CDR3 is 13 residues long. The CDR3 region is CASSWGVEGQQYF. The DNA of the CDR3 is TGTGCCAGCAGCTGGGGTGTAGAAGGGCAGCAGTACTTC.

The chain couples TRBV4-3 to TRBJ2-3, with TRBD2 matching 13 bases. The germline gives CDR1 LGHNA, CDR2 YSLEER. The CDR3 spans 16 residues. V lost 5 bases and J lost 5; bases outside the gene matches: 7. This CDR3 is CASSVGTSGTKDTQYF. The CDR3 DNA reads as TGCGCCAGCAGCGTAGGGACTAGCGGGACAAAAGATACGCAGTATTTT.

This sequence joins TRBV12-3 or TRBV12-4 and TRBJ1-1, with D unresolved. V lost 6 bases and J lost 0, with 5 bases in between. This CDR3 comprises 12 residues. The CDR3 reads CASSRLNTEAFF. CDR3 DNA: TGTGCCAGCAGCCGGCTGAACACTGAAGCTTTCTTT.

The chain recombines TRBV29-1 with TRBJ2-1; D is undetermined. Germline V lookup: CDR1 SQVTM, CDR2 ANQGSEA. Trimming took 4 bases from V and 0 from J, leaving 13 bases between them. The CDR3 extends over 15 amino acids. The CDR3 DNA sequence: TGCAGCGTTGGAAGGGTCGCGGTCTCCTACAATGAGCAGTTCTTC. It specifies CSVGRVAVSYNEQFF.

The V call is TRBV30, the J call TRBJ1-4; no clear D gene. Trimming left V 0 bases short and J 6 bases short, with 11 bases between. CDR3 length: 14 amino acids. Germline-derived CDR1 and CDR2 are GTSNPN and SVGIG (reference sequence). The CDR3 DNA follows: TGTGCCTGGAGTGTACGGGTCTCAGATGAAAAACTGTTTTTT. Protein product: CAWSVRVSDEKLFF. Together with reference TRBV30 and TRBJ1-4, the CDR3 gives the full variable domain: SQTIHQWPATLVQPVGSPLSLECTVEGTSNPNLYWYRQAAGRGLQLLFYSVGIGQISSEVPQNLSASRPQDRQFILSSKKLLLSDSGFYLCAWSVRVSDEKLFFGSGTQLSVL.

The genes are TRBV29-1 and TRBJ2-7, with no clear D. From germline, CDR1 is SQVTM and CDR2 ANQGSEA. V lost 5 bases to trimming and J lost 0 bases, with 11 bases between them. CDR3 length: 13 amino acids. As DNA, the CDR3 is TGCAGCGTTCGACATCCAAGCTCCTACGAGCAGTACTTC. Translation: CSVRHPSSYEQYF.

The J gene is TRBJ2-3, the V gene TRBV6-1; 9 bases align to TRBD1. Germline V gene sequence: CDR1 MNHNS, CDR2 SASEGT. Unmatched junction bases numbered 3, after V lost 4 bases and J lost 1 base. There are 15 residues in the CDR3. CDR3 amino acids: CASSGTGVGTDTQYF. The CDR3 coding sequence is TGTGCCAGCAGTGGGACAGGGGTAGGCACAGATACGCAGTATTTT.

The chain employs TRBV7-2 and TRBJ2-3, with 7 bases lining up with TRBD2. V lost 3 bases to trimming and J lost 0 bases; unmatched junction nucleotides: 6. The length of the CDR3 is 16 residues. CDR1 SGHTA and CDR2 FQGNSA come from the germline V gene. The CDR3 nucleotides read TGTGCCAGCAGCTTCCAATCTAGCGGCAGCACAGATACGCAGTATTTT. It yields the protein CASSFQSSGSTDTQYF.

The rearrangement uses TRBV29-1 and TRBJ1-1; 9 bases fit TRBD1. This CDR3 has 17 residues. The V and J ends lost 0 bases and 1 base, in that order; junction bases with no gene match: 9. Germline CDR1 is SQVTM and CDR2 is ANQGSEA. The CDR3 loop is CSVEDPRTGARNTEAFF. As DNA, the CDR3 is TGCAGCGTTGAAGATCCTAGGACAGGGGCCAGGAACACTGAAGCTTTCTTT.

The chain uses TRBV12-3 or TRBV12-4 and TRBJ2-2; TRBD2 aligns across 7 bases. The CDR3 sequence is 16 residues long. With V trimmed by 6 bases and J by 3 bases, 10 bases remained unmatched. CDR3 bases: TGTGCCAGCAGCTACTGGGAGGGAGGTTACACCGGGGAGCTGTTTTTT. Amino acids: CASSYWEGGYTGELFF.

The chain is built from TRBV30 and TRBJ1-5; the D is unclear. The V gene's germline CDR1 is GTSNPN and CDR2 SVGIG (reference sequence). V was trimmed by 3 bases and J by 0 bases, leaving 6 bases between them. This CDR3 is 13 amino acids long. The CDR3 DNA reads TGTGCCTGGAGCGATAATAGCAATCAGCCCCAGCATTTT. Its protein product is CAWSDNSNQPQHF.

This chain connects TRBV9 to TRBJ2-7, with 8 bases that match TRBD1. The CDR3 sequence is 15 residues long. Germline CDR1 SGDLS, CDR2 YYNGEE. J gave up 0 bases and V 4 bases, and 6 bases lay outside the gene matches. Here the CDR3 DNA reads TGTGCCAGCAGCTTCCGGGACAGGAGCTCCTACGAGCAGTACTTC. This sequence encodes CASSFRDRSSYEQYF.

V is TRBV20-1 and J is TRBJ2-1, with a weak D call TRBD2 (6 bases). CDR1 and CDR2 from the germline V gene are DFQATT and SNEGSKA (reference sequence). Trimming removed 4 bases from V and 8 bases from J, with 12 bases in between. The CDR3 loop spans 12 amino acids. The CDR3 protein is CSAKGLKHEQFF. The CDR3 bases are TGCAGTGCTAAGGGACTTAAGCATGAGCAGTTCTTC.

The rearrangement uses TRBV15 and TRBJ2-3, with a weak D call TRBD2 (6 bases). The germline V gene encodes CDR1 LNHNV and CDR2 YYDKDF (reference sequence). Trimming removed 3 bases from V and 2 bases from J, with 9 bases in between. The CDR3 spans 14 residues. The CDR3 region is CATSRGLLTDTQYF. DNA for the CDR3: TGTGCCACCAGCAGGGGACTTCTCACAGATACGCAGTATTTT. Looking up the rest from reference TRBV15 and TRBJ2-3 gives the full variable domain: DAMVIQNPRYQVTQFGKPVTLSCSQTLNHNVMYWYQQKSSQAPKLLFHYYDKDFNNEADTPDNFQSRRPNTSFCFLDIRSPGLGDTAMYLCATSRGLLTDTQYFGPGTRLTVL.

CDR3 DNA: TGTGCCAGTAGCCCGTCGTTTGGGGGAAACATTCAGTACTTC. It is translated as CASSPSFGGNIQYF. This chain joins TRBV19 and TRBJ2-4, with D possibly called TRBD1 or TRBD2 (5 bases each). V lost 6 bases and J 6 bases, leaving 15 bases between the germline ends. Germline V CDR1 and CDR2: LNHDA, SQIVND (reference sequence). The CDR3 has 14 amino acids.

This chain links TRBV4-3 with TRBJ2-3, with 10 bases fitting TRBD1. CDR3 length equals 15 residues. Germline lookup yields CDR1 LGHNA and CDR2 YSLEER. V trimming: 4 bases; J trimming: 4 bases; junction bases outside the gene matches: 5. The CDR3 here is CASSPTGGAADTQYF. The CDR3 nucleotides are TGCGCCAGCAGCCCGACAGGGGGCGCGGCAGATACGCAGTATTTT.

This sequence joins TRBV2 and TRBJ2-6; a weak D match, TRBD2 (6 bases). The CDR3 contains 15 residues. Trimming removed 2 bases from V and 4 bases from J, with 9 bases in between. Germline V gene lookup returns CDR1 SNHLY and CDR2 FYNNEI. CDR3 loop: CASSERGIGANVLTF. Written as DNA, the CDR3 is TGTGCCAGCAGTGAACGGGGGATCGGGGCCAACGTCCTGACTTTC.

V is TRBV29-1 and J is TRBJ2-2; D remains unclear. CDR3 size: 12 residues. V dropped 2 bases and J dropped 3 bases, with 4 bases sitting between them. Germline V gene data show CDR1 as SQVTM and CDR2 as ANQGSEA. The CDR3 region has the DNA TGCAGCGTTGAATTCGACACCGGGGAGCTGTTTTTT. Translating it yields CSVEFDTGELFF.

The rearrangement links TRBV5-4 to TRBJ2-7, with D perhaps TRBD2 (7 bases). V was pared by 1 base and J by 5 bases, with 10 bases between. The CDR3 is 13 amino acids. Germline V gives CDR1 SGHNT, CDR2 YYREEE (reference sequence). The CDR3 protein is CASSLTGGDEQYF. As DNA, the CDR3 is TGTGCCAGCAGCTTGACGGGGGGCGACGAGCAGTACTTC.

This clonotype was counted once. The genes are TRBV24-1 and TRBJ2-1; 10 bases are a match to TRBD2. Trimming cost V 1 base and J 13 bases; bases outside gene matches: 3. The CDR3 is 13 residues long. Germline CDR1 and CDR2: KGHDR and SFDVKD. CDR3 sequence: CATSDLLAGLQFF. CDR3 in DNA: TGTGCCACCAGTGATTTACTAGCGGGGCTACAGTTCTTC.

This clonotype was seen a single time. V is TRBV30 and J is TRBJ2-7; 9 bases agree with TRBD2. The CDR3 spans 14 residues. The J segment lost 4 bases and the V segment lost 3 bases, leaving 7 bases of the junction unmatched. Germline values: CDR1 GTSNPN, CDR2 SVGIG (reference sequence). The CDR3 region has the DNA TGTGCCTGGAGCCCCGGTAGCGGGAGATACGAGCAGTACTTC. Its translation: CAWSPGSGRYEQYF.